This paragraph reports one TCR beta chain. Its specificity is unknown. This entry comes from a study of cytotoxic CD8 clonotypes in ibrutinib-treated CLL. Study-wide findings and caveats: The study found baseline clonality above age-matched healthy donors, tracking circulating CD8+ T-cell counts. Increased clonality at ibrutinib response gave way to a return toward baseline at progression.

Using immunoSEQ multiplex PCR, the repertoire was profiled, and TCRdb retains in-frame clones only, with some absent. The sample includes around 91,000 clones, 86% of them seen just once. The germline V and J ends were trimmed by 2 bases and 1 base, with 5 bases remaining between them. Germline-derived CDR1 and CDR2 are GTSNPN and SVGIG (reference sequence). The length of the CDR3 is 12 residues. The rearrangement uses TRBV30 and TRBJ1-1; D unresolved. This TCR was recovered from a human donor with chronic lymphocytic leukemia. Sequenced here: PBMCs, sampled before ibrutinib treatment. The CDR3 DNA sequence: TGTGCCTGGAGTAGGACGAACACTGAAGCTTTCTTT. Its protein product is CAWSRTNTEAFF.